This TCR beta chain was sequenced in a study of blood T cells in healthy people across ages. Germline V gene lookup returns CDR1 SGHRS and CDR2 YFSETQ. The V gene end was trimmed by 4 bases and the J gene end by 3 bases; junction bases not matched to a gene: 9. This CDR3 has 15 amino acids. Next came a second PCR, run for roughly 6 to 11 cycles, which used a sample-barcoded 5' primer along with a J-beta primer mix. TCRdb reprocessed the 5' RACE reads with MiXCR, giving one entry per CDR3 protein. The sample lists 1.2 million to 1.5 million distinct CDR3 sequences; approximately 60% were seen once. The receptor's source is a man younger than 35 in good health. The sequencing input was blood. The chain is built from TRBV5-1 and TRBJ1-1; 7 bases align to TRBD1. The CDR3 is CASSPRQGQDTEAFF. CDR3 nucleotides: TGCGCCAGCAGCCCCCGACAGGGTCAGGACACTGAAGCTTTCTTT.